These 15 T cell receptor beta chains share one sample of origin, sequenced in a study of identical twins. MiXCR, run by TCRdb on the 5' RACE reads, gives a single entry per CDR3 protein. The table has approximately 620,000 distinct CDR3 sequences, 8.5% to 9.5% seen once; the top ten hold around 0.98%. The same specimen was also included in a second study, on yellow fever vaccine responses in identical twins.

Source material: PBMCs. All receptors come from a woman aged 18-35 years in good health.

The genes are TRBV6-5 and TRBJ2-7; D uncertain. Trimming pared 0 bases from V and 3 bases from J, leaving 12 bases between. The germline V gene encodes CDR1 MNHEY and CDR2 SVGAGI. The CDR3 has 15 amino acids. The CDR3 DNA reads TGTGCCAGCAGTTACTCCATTCAAGGGCTCTACGAGCAGTACTTC. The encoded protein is CASSYSIQGLYEQYF.

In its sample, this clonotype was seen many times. As DNA, the CDR3 is TGTGCCACCAGCAAACTACTAAGCGGGACATACAATGAGCAGTTCTTC. This codes for CATSKLLSGTYNEQFF. The gene calls are TRBV15 and TRBJ2-1, with a tentative D call TRBD2 (7 bases). The CDR3 totals 16 residues. The germline V and J ends were trimmed by 4 bases and 4 bases, with 17 bases remaining between them. Germline V gives CDR1 LNHNV, CDR2 YYDKDF (reference sequence).

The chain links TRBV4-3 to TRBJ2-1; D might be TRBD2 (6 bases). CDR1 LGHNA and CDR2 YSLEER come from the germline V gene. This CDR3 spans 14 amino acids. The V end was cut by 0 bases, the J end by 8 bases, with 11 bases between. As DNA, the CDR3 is TGCGCCAGCAGCCAAGATGGGGGGAGCTATGAGCAGTTCTTC. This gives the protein CASSQDGGSYEQFF.

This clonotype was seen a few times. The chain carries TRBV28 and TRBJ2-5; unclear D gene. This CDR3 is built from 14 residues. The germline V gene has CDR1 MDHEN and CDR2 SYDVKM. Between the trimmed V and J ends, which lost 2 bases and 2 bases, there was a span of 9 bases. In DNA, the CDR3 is TGTGCCAGCAGTTTAAGTTGGGCACAAGAGACCCAGTACTTC. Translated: CASSLSWAQETQYF.

The CDR3 is CASGSGQGGDTQYF. The CDR3 DNA is TGTGCTAGTGGTTCCGGACAGGGTGGAGATACGCAGTATTTT. The chain couples TRBV12-5 to TRBJ2-3; TRBD1 matches 8 bases. After removal of 4 bases from V and 5 bases from J, the junction contained 5 bases not matched to a gene. CDR3 length: 14 amino acids. The V gene's germline CDR1 is LGHNT and CDR2 FRNRAP.

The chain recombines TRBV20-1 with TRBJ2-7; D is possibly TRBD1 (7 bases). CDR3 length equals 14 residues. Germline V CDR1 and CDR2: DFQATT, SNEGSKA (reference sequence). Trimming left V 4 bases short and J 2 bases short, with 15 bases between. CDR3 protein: CSAKGQTGAYEQYF. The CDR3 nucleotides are TGCAGTGCTAAGGGACAGACGGGGGCCTACGAGCAGTACTTC.

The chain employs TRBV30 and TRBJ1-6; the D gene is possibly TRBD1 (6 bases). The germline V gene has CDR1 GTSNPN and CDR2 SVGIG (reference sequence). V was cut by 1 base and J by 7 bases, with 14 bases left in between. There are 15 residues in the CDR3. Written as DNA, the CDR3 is TGTGCCTGGAGTGCGAAGACAGGCCCGAATTCACCCCTCCACTTT. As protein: CAWSAKTGPNSPLHF.

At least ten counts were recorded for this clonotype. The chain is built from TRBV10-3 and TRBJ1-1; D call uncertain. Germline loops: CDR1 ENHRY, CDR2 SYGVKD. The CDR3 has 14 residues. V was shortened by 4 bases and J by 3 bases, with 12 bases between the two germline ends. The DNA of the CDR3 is TGTGCCATCAGTGCCAGAGGTGAGGACACTGAAGCTTTCTTT. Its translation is CAISARGEDTEAFF.

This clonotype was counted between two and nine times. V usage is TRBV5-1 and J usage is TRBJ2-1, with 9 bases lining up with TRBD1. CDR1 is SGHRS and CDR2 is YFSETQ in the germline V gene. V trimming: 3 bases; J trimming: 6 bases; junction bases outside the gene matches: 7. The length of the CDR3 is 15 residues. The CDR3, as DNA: TGCGCCAGCAGCTATCGGGGACAGGGTTTCAATGAGCAGTTCTTC. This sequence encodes CASSYRGQGFNEQFF.

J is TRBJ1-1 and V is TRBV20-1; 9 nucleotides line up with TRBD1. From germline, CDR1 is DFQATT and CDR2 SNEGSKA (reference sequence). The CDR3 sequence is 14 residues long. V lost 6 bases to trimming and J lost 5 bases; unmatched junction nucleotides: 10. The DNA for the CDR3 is TGCAGTGCCCCGAACAGGGGGCGGGTGACTGAAGCTTTCTTT. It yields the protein CSAPNRGRVTEAFF.

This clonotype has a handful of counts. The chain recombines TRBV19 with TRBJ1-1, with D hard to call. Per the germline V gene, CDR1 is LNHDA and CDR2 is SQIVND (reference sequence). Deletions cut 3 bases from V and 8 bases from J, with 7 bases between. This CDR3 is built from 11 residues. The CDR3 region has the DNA TGTGCCAGTAGTATTGATGCAGAAGCTTTCTTT. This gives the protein CASSIDAEAFF.

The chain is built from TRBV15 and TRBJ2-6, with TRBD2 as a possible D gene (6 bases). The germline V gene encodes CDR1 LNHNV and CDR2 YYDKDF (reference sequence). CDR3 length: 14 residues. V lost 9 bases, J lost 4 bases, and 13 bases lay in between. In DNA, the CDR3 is TGTGCCACGCTAGAGGCGGGAGGGGCCAACGTCCTGACTTTC. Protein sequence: CATLEAGGANVLTF.

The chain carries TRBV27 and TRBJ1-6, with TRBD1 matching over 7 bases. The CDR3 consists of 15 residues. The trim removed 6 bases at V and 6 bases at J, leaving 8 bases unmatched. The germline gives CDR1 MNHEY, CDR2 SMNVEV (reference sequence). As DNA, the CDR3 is TGTGCCAGCAGCCCGACAGGGAATTTTAATTCACCCCTCCACTTT. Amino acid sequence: CASSPTGNFNSPLHF.

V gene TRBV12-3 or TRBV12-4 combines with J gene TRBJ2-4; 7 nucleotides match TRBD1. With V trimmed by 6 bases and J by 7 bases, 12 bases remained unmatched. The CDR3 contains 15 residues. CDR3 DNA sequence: TGTGCCAGCAGAAACAGGGGCGCCCGGGGTAACATTCAGTACTTC. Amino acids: CASRNRGARGNIQYF.

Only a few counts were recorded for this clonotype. CDR3 sequence reads: CASTRSGGATDTQYF. In DNA form, the CDR3 reads TGTGCCAGCACTCGGAGCGGGGGGGCCACAGATACGCAGTATTTT. V is TRBV9 and J is TRBJ2-3; 10 bases map to TRBD2. Trimming removed 6 bases from V and 2 bases from J; junction bases left unmatched: 6. In germline, CDR1 is SGDLS, CDR2 YYNGEE. The CDR3 has 15 residues.